This T cell receptor beta chain was sequenced in a study of T cell changes during pregnancy in multiple sclerosis (dated by TCRdb to between 2018 and 2021). Regarding the study in general: The study examined how the T cell repertoire changed over the course of pregnancy in women with multiple sclerosis.

As regards this clone: Its antigen is still unknown. No qualities accompany the bases; no much larger clone lies one base away.

There are 15 amino acids in the CDR3, from cysteine to phenylalanine inclusive. Of the read, only the CDR3 DNA is kept; its 45 bases are in frame from base 1. The CDR1 and CDR2 encoded by the germline V gene (reference sequence) are SGHNT and YYREEE. V lost 4 bases and J lost 1 base, and the count of bases not matched to a germline gene is 4. The library relied on the immunoSEQ multiplex PCR assay. What TCRdb holds here is the immuneACCESS table cut down to in-frame rearrangements. Part of the clones is not present; checked against another copy, under half of the missing clones reflect an unresolved V gene, and the others are unexplained. In all, the sample holds 35,000 to 50,000 clones, and approximately 91% of those were seen once. In total, the top ten clones hold about 1.5% of the sample.

This TCR was recovered from a female donor with multiple sclerosis, enrolled in a pregnancy study. The chain joins TRBV5-4 to TRBJ2-3; 9 junctional bases match TRBD2. Sequencing input: PBMCs (not recorded whether the cells were cultured). The CDR3 sequence is CASSPIAGGTDTQYF. The sequenced DNA is TGTGCCAGCAGCCCTATAGCGGGAGGCACAGATACGCAGTATTTT.